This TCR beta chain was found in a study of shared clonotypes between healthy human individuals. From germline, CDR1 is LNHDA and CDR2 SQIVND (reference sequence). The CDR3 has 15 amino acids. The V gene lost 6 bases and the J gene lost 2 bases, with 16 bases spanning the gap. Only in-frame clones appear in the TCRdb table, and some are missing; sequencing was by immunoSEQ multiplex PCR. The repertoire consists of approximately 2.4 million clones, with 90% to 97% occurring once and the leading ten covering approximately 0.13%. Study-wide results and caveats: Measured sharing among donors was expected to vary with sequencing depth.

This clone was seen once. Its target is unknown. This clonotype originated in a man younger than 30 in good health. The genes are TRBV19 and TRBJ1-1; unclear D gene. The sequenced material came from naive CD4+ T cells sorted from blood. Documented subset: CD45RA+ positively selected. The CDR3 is CASSLRGWGNTEAFF. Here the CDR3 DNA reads TGTGCCAGTAGCCTCCGAGGGTGGGGTAACACTGAAGCTTTCTTT.